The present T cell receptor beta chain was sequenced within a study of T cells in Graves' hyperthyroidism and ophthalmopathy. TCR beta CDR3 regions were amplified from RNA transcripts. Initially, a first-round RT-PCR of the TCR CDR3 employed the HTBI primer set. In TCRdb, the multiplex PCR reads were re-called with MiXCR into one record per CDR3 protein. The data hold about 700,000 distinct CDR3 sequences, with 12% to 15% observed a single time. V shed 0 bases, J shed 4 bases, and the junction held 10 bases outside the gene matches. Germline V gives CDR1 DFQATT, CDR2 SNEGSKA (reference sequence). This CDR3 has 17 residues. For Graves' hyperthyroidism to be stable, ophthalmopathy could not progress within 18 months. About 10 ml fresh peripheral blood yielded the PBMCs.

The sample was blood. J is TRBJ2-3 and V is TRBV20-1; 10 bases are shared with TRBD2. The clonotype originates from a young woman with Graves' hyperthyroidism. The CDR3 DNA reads TGCAGTGCTAGAGACCCCCGGAGTAGCGGGAGGCCAGATACGCAGTATTTT. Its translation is CSARDPRSSGRPDTQYF.